The TCR beta chain under discussion was sequenced for a study of CXCR3-negative and CXCR3-positive naive CD8 T cells. General study results and limits: Relative to CXCR3-negative naive cells, CXCR3-positive naive cells had more hydrophobic TRB CDR3s. PBMCs showed partially decreased CXCR3 expression after cryopreservation, and most assays used fresh PBMCs. Naive subsets were similarly diverse, while memory CD8+ repertoires were much less diverse.

On this clonotype: What it recognizes is unknown.

Through 5' RACE with UMI labels, the TRB cDNA libraries were prepared. Reprocessing the 5' RACE reads, TCRdb reports a single entry for every CDR3 protein and omits DNA. This sample contains just under 65,000 distinct CDR3 sequences. The CDR3 covers 14 residues. From germline, CDR1 is DFQATT and CDR2 SNEGSKA (reference sequence). The sequence came from a human donor in good health. Some clones in this sample may be carry-over from other donors' samples. The V gene is TRBV20-1, the J gene TRBJ2-5; with no DNA, the TCRdb D assignment of TRBD1 cannot be verified. Sequenced input: naive CXCR3+ CD8+ T cells from blood. Subset denoted: CD45RO-CCR7+CD27+CD95- naive CD8+ T cells expressing CXCR3 (TNR3+). CDR3 in amino acids: CSARDGAGAETQYF.